Following are 23 T cell receptor beta chains from one sample sequenced in a study of CD8 T cells in ankylosing spondylitis. Study outcomes and limitations: Typical of ankylosing spondylitis blood, it appeared, was a TCR beta motif of roughly eight highly homologous variants.

No cognate antigen is known for these TCRs. Using its own MiXCR run on the 5' RACE reads, TCRdb lists one record per CDR3 protein. There are just under 550,000 distinct CDR3 sequences in the sample; 10% to 15% occur only once, and almost 7% lies in the top ten. Sequencing was performed on blood, either unsorted or a sorted T cell fraction (not recorded which). The receptors derive from a male donor with ankylosing spondylitis.

V usage is TRBV30 and J usage is TRBJ2-3; TRBD2 matches 9 bases. CDR1 GTSNPN and CDR2 SVGIG come from the germline V gene (reference sequence). Germline trimming cut 1 base from V and 3 bases from J; bases unmatched to any gene: 5. CDR3 length: 15 amino acids. CDR3 loop: CAWSAGLASTDTQYF. The CDR3 DNA reads as TGTGCCTGGAGTGCCGGACTAGCGAGTACAGATACGCAGTATTTT.

The chain is built from TRBV5-5 and TRBJ1-2; D is ambiguous. The CDR3 length is 14 residues. V lost 4 bases, J lost 1 base, and 11 bases lay in between. CDR1 is SGHKS, CDR2 YYEKEE, per germline (reference sequence). The CDR3: CASSVNRVNYGYTF. In nucleotides, the CDR3 is TGTGCCAGCAGCGTAAACAGAGTTAACTATGGCTACACCTTC.

Notes on this clonotype: A clone one base away is much larger, so this may be a read error. The chain employs TRBV29-1 and TRBJ2-5; 9 nucleotides match TRBD2. The CDR3 covers 13 residues. Per the germline V gene, CDR1 is SQVTM and CDR2 is ANQGSEA. This CDR3 reads CSAITSGQETQNF. DNA for the CDR3: TGCAGCGCTATAACTAGCGGGCAAGAGACCCAGAACTTC. The full variable domain, completed using reference TRBV29-1 and TRBJ2-5, is SAVISQKPSRDICQRGTSLTIQCQVDSQVTMMFWYRQQPGQSLTLIATANQGSEATYESGFVIDKFPISRPNLTFSTLTVSNMSPEDSSIYLCSAITSGQETQNFGPGTRLLVL.

The sample holds a few counts of this clonotype. The V and J genes are TRBV24-1 and TRBJ2-5; D might be TRBD2 (6 bases). Germline values: CDR1 KGHDR, CDR2 SFDVKD. The V end lost 4 bases, the J end lost 5 bases, and 16 bases lay between the germline ends. This CDR3 spans 15 amino acids. CDR3 residues: CATSDPTAAGETQYF. The DNA of the CDR3 is TGTGCCACCAGTGACCCGACTGCCGCGGGGGAGACCCAGTACTTC.

The CDR3 nucleotides are TGTGCCAGCAGCCCGACGGCCGAAAAACTGTTTTTT. Translating gives CASSPTAEKLFF. The rearrangement joins TRBV6-2 or TRBV6-3 to TRBJ1-4; no clear D gene. The CDR3 runs 12 residues. CDR1 and CDR2 (germline): MNHEY, SVGEGT. With 6 bases removed from V and 8 bases from J, the gap between germline ends came to 10 bases.

The V call is TRBV5-1, the J call TRBJ2-3; 14 positions match TRBD2. Germline CDR1 SGHRS, CDR2 YFSETQ. The ends lost 4 bases at V and 1 base at J; junction bases unmatched: 8. The CDR3 is 18 amino acids. In DNA, the CDR3 is TGCGCCAGCAGCCGCGGGACTAGCGGGAGCGAGGGCACAGATACGCAGTATTTT. Residues: CASSRGTSGSEGTDTQYF.

The sample holds a few counts of this clonotype. The chain employs TRBV27 and TRBJ2-7; 12 bases are shared with TRBD2. CDR3 length: 14 amino acids. The V gene end was trimmed by 5 bases and the J gene end by 7 bases; junction bases not matched to a gene: 6. Per germline, CDR1 MNHEY and CDR2 SMNVEV (reference sequence). The CDR3 protein is CASSPLAGGSEQYV. The DNA for the CDR3 is TGTGCCAGCAGTCCACTAGCGGGAGGATCTGAGCAGTACGTC.

This clonotype was found a few times. This chain connects TRBV24-1 to TRBJ2-7; 7 bases align to TRBD1. The junction had 2 bases not matched to a gene; V was cut back by 9 bases and J by 4 bases. This CDR3 is built from 11 residues. Germline CDR1 reads KGHDR; CDR2 reads SFDVKD. The CDR3 reads CATADRYEQYF. The CDR3 DNA reads as TGTGCCACCGCGGACAGGTACGAGCAGTACTTC.

In this sample, this clonotype turned up many times. The J gene is TRBJ2-5, the V gene TRBV29-1; perhaps TRBD2 as D (5 bases). The CDR3 consists of 14 residues. CDR1 and CDR2 from the germline V gene are SQVTM and ANQGSEA. With 6 bases removed from V and 0 bases from J, the gap between germline ends came to 14 bases. CDR3 region: CSVVGGEYQETQYF. The CDR3 nucleotides are TGCAGCGTCGTAGGAGGAGAGTACCAAGAGACCCAGTACTTC.

This clonotype turned up a few times. The J gene is TRBJ2-6, the V gene TRBV7-7, with no clear D. The V gene's germline CDR1 is SSHAT and CDR2 FNYEAQ (reference sequence). The CDR3 sequence is 10 residues long. CDR3 DNA: TGTGGGGTGGGGGCCAACGTCCTGACTTTC. Amino acid sequence: CGVGANVLTF.

This clonotype was seen a few times. This chain links TRBV29-1 with TRBJ1-1; D unclear. The V end was cut by 7 bases, the J end by 0 bases, with 15 bases between. The length of the CDR3 is 14 residues. CDR1 and CDR2 from the germline V gene are SQVTM and ANQGSEA. The CDR3 sequence: CSARLDFMNTEAFF. As DNA, the CDR3 is TGCAGCGCTCGACTGGACTTCATGAACACTGAAGCTTTCTTT.

This clonotype was observed a few times. The V gene is TRBV7-2, the J gene TRBJ2-1; TRBD1 matches at 7 bases. With 6 bases clipped from V and 1 base from J, the junction kept 6 bases outside the gene matches. Per germline, CDR1 SGHTA and CDR2 FQGNSA. This CDR3 has 15 residues. CDR3 nucleotide sequence: TGTGCCAGCAGGTTGGCCAGGGGGTCCTACAATGAGCAGTTCTTC. Amino acid sequence: CASRLARGSYNEQFF.

This clonotype was picked up many times. This sequence joins TRBV15 and TRBJ2-1; D not certain. Germline-derived CDR1 and CDR2 are LNHNV and YYDKDF (reference sequence). Trimming left V 0 bases short and J 9 bases short, with 12 bases between. The CDR3 is made up of 14 amino acids. CDR3 loop: CATSRDPLGIEQFF. The CDR3 DNA follows: TGTGCCACCAGCAGAGACCCTCTAGGCATTGAGCAGTTCTTC.

This clonotype was recorded a few times. The rearrangement links TRBV5-1 to TRBJ2-1; D is ambiguous. Deletions cut 4 bases from V and 5 bases from J, with 16 bases between. The CDR3 covers 15 residues. Germline V gene lookup returns CDR1 SGHRS and CDR2 YFSETQ. The CDR3 loop is CASSVEGPPDNEQFF. The CDR3 nucleotides read TGCGCCAGCAGCGTTGAAGGTCCCCCCGACAATGAGCAGTTCTTC.

This clonotype was seen ten or more times. V and J are TRBV12-3 or TRBV12-4 and TRBJ2-1, with D perhaps TRBD2 (6 bases). CDR3 size: 15 residues. V lost 7 bases, J lost 6 bases, and 19 bases lay in between. CDR3 sequence reads: CASNLSGRLGNEQFF. DNA of the CDR3: TGTGCCAGCAACCTTAGCGGCAGGTTGGGCAATGAGCAGTTCTTC.

This clonotype was detected only a few times. This chain connects TRBV29-1 to TRBJ1-1; the D gene is possibly TRBD1 (5 bases). The CDR3 runs to 13 residues. The germline CDR1 and CDR2 sequences are SQVTM and ANQGSEA. Trimming cost V 3 bases and J 0 bases, with 8 bases left between them. CDR3 residues: CSVDRAMNTEAFF. The CDR3 nucleotides read TGCAGCGTTGACAGGGCCATGAACACTGAAGCTTTCTTT.

There are a few counts of this clonotype. The chain carries TRBV7-2 and TRBJ2-3; the match to TRBD2 covers 8 bases. The CDR3 runs 14 residues. Germline V gene lookup returns CDR1 SGHTA and CDR2 FQGNSA. V lost 6 bases and J lost 2; bases outside the gene matches: 4. CDR3 sequence reads: CASRRGLVTDTQYF. The CDR3 DNA follows: TGTGCCAGCAGGAGGGGACTAGTCACAGATACGCAGTATTTT.

This clonotype has at least ten counts. This chain connects TRBV4-2 to TRBJ2-7; D not certain. There are 14 residues in the CDR3. CDR1 and CDR2 (germline): LGHNA, YNFKEQ. The V gene lost 0 bases and the J gene lost 4 bases, with 10 bases spanning the gap. The DNA of the CDR3 is TGTGCCAGCAGCCAAGAGTTAGTCAGGTACGAGCAGTACTTC. It codes for CASSQELVRYEQYF.

This clonotype has only a few counts. The V gene is TRBV7-2, the J gene TRBJ2-5; 10 bases are a match to TRBD1. The CDR3 spans 14 residues. V trimming: 6 bases; J trimming: 4 bases; junction bases outside the gene matches: 5. Germline V gene sequence: CDR1 SGHTA, CDR2 FQGNSA. CDR3 DNA sequence: TGTGCCAGCAGTTCAGGACAGGGGGTAGAGACCCAGTACTTC. Protein sequence: CASSSGQGVETQYF.

The CDR3 DNA follows: TGTGCCAGCAACCGGGACAGGGCCCAGCCCCAGCATTTT. Protein sequence: CASNRDRAQPQHF. The rearrangement uses TRBV2 and TRBJ1-5; 9 bases align to TRBD1. Losses at the gene ends were 7 bases for V and 7 bases for J; bases not matched to a gene: 5. Germline V gene lookup returns CDR1 SNHLY and CDR2 FYNNEI. The CDR3 is 13 residues long.

This clonotype was detected a few times. J is TRBJ2-1 and V is TRBV6-5; 13 positions match TRBD2. The CDR3 has 15 amino acids. V lost 0 bases, J lost 7 bases, and 0 bases stayed unmatched. Germline V lookup: CDR1 MNHEY, CDR2 SVGAGI. CDR3 sequence: CASSYSGLAGNEQFF. As DNA, the CDR3 is TGTGCCAGCAGTTACTCGGGACTAGCGGGAAATGAGCAGTTCTTC.

V and J are TRBV11-3 and TRBJ2-1; D unresolved. Trimming cost V 0 bases and J 11 bases, with 14 bases left between them. CDR1 and CDR2 from the germline V gene are SGHNT and YENEEA. The CDR3 has 14 amino acids. The chain's CDR3 is CASSLEGGQAKQFF. CDR3 nucleotides: TGTGCCAGCAGCTTAGAGGGTGGGCAGGCGAAGCAGTTCTTC.

This clonotype was picked up a small number of times. The rearrangement joins TRBV5-1 to TRBJ2-2, with D possibly being TRBD1 (5 bases). The ends were cut back, 1 base at V and 5 bases at J, with 12 bases in the middle. This CDR3 has 15 amino acids. Germline values: CDR1 SGHRS, CDR2 YFSETQ. CDR3 in DNA: TGCGCCAGCAGCTTGACGGCCAGGGCGACCGGGGAGCTGTTTTTT. Encoded protein: CASSLTARATGELFF.